Listed here is a single TCR beta chain. This sample is drawn from a study of shared clonotypes between healthy human individuals. Authors' processing steps: ImmunoSEQ gave junction-only sequences without quality scores, so filtering differed. Profiling relied on immunoSEQ multiplex PCR, and the TCRdb table lists in-frame clones only, not all of them. V, J and clone size are taken as reported in that table, and D and trimming were inferred from the DNA itself. The sample lists 2.5 million or so clones, roughly 92% occurring once. The sequencing input was naive CD4+ T cells sorted from blood. As for subset: CD45RA+ positively selected. This clonotype originated in a man aged 18 to 30 in good health.

Written as DNA, the CDR3 is TGTGCCAGCAGCTTAGAAACCGGGTTCTCCTACGAGCAGTACTTC. Translated, it gives CASSLETGFSYEQYF. This chain joins TRBV7-2 and TRBJ2-7, with D hard to call. The CDR3 sequence is 15 residues long. The germline gives CDR1 SGHTA, CDR2 FQGNSA. The ends were cut back, 1 base at V and 0 bases at J, with 10 bases in the middle. Full variable domain (rest looked up from reference TRBV7-2 and TRBJ2-7): GAGVSQSPSNKVTEKGKDVELRCDPISGHTALYWYRQSLGQGLEFLIYFQGNSAPDKSGLPSDRFSAERTGGSVSTLTIQRTQQEDSAVYLCASSLETGFSYEQYFGPGTRLTVT.